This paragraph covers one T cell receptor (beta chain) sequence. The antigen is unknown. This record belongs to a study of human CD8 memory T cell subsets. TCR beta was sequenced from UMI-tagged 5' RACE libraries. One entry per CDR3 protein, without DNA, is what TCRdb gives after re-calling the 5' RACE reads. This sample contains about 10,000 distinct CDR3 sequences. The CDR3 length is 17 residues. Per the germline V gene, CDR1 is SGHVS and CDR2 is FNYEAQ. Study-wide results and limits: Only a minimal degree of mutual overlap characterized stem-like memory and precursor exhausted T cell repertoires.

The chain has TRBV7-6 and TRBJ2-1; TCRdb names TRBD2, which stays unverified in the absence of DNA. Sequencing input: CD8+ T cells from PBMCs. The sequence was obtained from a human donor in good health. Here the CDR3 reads CASSLVRGGSSVNEQFF.